This TCR beta chain was recorded in a study of PD-L1 blockade in urothelial cancer. Study as a whole: Patients had undergone 0 to 3 prior chemotherapy regimens. Each blood sample yielded a median of around 130,000 T cells.

CDR1 is ENHRY and CDR2 is SYGVKD in the germline V gene. V dropped 0 bases and J dropped 6 bases, with 17 bases sitting between them. The CDR3 is 16 amino acids. Patients presented with locally advanced or metastatic urothelial carcinoma. Sequencing used immunoSEQ multiplex PCR; TCRdb keeps in-frame clones, though not all of them. The sample has tens of thousands of clones, roughly 80% seen once. V gene TRBV10-3 combines with J gene TRBJ2-5, with D tentatively TRBD1 (5 bases). The material was PBMCs, obtained around atezolizumab (anti-PD-L1) treatment. This receptor was obtained from a man aged 70 or older with urothelial cancer. CDR3 sequence reads: CAISESGAGRQKTQYF. Written as DNA, the CDR3 is TGTGCCATCAGTGAGTCAGGAGCAGGGCGGCAAAAGACCCAGTACTTC.